This is a list of T cell receptor beta chains from one sample in a study of tumor and adjacent non-tumor tissue in lung cancer. TCRdb re-called the multiplex PCR reads through MiXCR, storing one row per CDR3 protein. The sample carries approximately 110,000 distinct CDR3 sequences, roughly 75% recorded once. Specimen: lung tumor tissue. The receptors derive from a woman in her sixties with non-small cell lung cancer. Each CDR3 is given with its conserved first and last residue. A D gene is named only where the DNA matches it firmly. Clone size is given for some rows only: seen once, a few or many times, or a class if the clone is expanded.

abundance: -; j_gene: TRBJ2-1; d_gene: -; v_gene: TRBV11-2; CDR3aa: CVSSPLLRGRHYNEQLF; CDR3nt: TGTGTCAGCAGCCCCCTCTTAAGGGGGAGACACTACAATGAGCAGCTCTTC
abundance: many; j_gene: TRBJ1-4; d_gene: -; v_gene: TRBV12-3/TRBV12-4; CDR3aa: CASRISNEKLFF; CDR3nt: TGTGCCAGCAGGATATCTAATGAAAAACTGTTTTTT
abundance: -; j_gene: TRBJ1-5; d_gene: -; v_gene: TRBV4-1; CDR3aa: CASRYSVWSENQPQHF; CDR3nt: TGCGCCAGCAGGTACTCCGTCTGGTCAGAAAATCAGCCCCAGCATTTT
abundance: -; j_gene: TRBJ2-2; d_gene: -; v_gene: TRBV28; CDR3aa: CASSRWTVTNTGELFF; CDR3nt: TGTGCCAGCAGTCGGTGGACAGTAACGAACACCGGGGAGCTGTTTTTT
abundance: -; j_gene: TRBJ2-1; d_gene: TRBD2; v_gene: TRBV12-3/TRBV12-4; CDR3aa: CAGSPLAGGDSEQFF; CDR3nt: TGTGCCGGCAGCCCCCTCGCGGGAGGAGACAGCGAGCAGTTCTTC
abundance: -; j_gene: TRBJ1-5; d_gene: -; v_gene: TRBV12-3/TRBV12-4; CDR3aa: CASSLMWWGTWEQPQHF; CDR3nt: TGTGCCAGCAGTTTAATGTGGTGGGGGACATGGGAGCAGCCCCAGCATTTT
abundance: -; j_gene: TRBJ2-7; d_gene: TRBD1; v_gene: TRBV11-3; CDR3aa: CASSLRTGISYEQYF; CDR3nt: TGTGCTAGCAGCTTACGGACAGGGATCTCCTACGAGCAGTACTTC
abundance: -; j_gene: TRBJ2-1; d_gene: TRBD1; v_gene: TRBV27; CDR3aa: CASGTGSYNEQFF; CDR3nt: TGTGCCAGCGGGACAGGCTCCTACAATGAGCAGTTCTTC
abundance: once; j_gene: TRBJ2-3; d_gene: -; v_gene: TRBV6-1; CDR3aa: CASMRRVHTQYF; CDR3nt: TGTGCCAGCATGCGGAGGGTACATACGCAGTATTTT
abundance: -; j_gene: TRBJ2-5; d_gene: TRBD1; v_gene: TRBV12-3/TRBV12-4; CDR3aa: CASSFAGTEETQYF; CDR3nt: TGTGCCAGCAGTTTTGCCGGGACAGAAGAGACCCAGTACTTC
abundance: -; j_gene: TRBJ2-1; d_gene: TRBD2; v_gene: TRBV11-3; CDR3aa: CASSLGLTSGSYIKQFF; CDR3nt: TGTGCCAGCAGTTTAGGGTTGACTAGCGGGAGCTACATTAAGCAGTTCTTC
abundance: -; j_gene: TRBJ1-4; d_gene: TRBD1; v_gene: TRBV20-1; CDR3aa: CRAGGDRDEELFF; CDR3nt: TGCAGAGCTGGGGGGGACAGGGACGAAGAACTGTTCTTT
abundance: once; j_gene: TRBJ2-5; d_gene: TRBD1; v_gene: TRBV24-1; CDR3aa: CATSDEADRGTEIQYF; CDR3nt: TGTGCCACCAGTGATGAGGCGGACAGGGGGACGGAGATCCAGTACTTC
abundance: many; j_gene: TRBJ2-7; d_gene: TRBD1; v_gene: TRBV29-1; CDR3aa: CSVGTGDEQYF; CDR3nt: TGCAGCGTCGGAACAGGGGACGAGCAGTACTTC
abundance: -; j_gene: TRBJ2-3; d_gene: -; v_gene: TRBV7-7; CDR3aa: CASSQGDTQYF; CDR3nt: TGTGCTAGCAGCCAGGGAGATACGCAGTATTTT
abundance: once; j_gene: TRBJ1-1; d_gene: -; v_gene: TRBV20-1; CDR3aa: CSAGVGPGVDTEAFF; CDR3nt: TGCAGTGCTGGAGTGGGGCCAGGGGTGGACACGGAAGCTTTCTTT
abundance: many; j_gene: TRBJ2-1; d_gene: -; v_gene: TRBV20-1; CDR3aa: CSARDPGGMGGEQFF; CDR3nt: TGCAGTGCTAGAGATCCCGGGGGAATGGGGGGTGAGCAGTTCTTC
abundance: -; j_gene: TRBJ2-2; d_gene: -; v_gene: TRBV20-1; CDR3aa: CNASLTLNSGELFF; CDR3nt: TGCAATGCTTCCCTGACGCTAAACAGCGGGGAGCTGTTTTTT
abundance: -; j_gene: TRBJ2-7; d_gene: -; v_gene: TRBV28; CDR3aa: CTTSLWPEEFF; CDR3nt: TGTACCACCAGTTTATGGCCCGAGGAGTTCTTC
abundance: -; j_gene: TRBJ2-5; d_gene: -; v_gene: TRBV29-1; CDR3aa: CSANERAQYF; CDR3nt: TGCAGCGCCAACGAGAGGGCCCAGTACTTT
abundance: few; j_gene: TRBJ1-2; d_gene: -; v_gene: TRBV6-5; CDR3aa: CASSYMVVGYGYTF; CDR3nt: TGTGCCAGCAGTTATATGGTGGTGGGGTATGGCTACACCTTC
abundance: few; j_gene: TRBJ2-5; d_gene: -; v_gene: TRBV18; CDR3aa: CASSGDGPRETQYF; CDR3nt: TGTGCCAGCTCCGGAGACGGCCCCAGGGAGACCCAGTACTTC
abundance: -; j_gene: TRBJ1-3; d_gene: -; v_gene: TRBV11-2; CDR3aa: CASRLIGIPGNTVYF; CDR3nt: TGTGCCAGCAGACTGATAGGGATTCCTGGAAACACCGTATATTTT
abundance: many; j_gene: TRBJ2-3; d_gene: TRBD2; v_gene: TRBV20-1; CDR3aa: CSARDVLAGDDTQYF; CDR3nt: TGCAGTGCTAGAGATGTTCTAGCGGGAGATGATACGCAGTATTTT
abundance: -; j_gene: TRBJ1-1; d_gene: -; v_gene: TRBV6-1; CDR3aa: CANQTDKGTVAFF; CDR3nt: TGTGCCAACCAAACCGACAAGGGGACTGTAGCTTTCTTT
abundance: many; j_gene: TRBJ2-7; d_gene: -; v_gene: TRBV20-1; CDR3aa: CSARATLGGPSSSYEQYF; CDR3nt: TGCAGTGCTAGAGCGACCCTAGGTGGGCCCTCAAGCTCCTACGAGCAGTACTTC
abundance: once; j_gene: TRBJ2-1; d_gene: -; v_gene: TRBV20-1; CDR3aa: CSALASNNEHFF; CDR3nt: TGCAGTGCGTTAGCATCCAATAATGAGCACTTCTTC
abundance: -; j_gene: TRBJ2-3; d_gene: -; v_gene: TRBV20-1; CDR3aa: CIARDAVPDTQYF; CDR3nt: TGTATTGCTAGGGACGCAGTTCCAGATACGCAGTATTTT
abundance: many; j_gene: TRBJ1-1; d_gene: TRBD1; v_gene: TRBV20-1; CDR3aa: CSAATGAITEAFF; CDR3nt: TGCAGTGCAGCGACAGGGGCGATCACTGAAGCTTTCTTT
abundance: -; j_gene: TRBJ2-7; d_gene: TRBD2; v_gene: TRBV29-1; CDR3aa: CRGGRSYEQYF; CDR3nt: TGCAGGGGGGGGAGGTCCTACGAGCAGTACTTC
abundance: once; j_gene: TRBJ2-1; d_gene: -; v_gene: TRBV20-1; CDR3aa: CCATHGQGDDEQFF; CDR3nt: TGCTGTGCTACCCACGGGCAGGGAGACGATGAGCAGTTCTTC
abundance: many; j_gene: TRBJ1-1; d_gene: -; v_gene: TRBV5-5; CDR3aa: CASSSRGAGNTEAFF; CDR3nt: TGTGCCAGCAGCTCTCGGGGGGCCGGGAACACTGAAGCTTTCTTT
abundance: -; j_gene: TRBJ1-2; d_gene: -; v_gene: TRBV11-2; CDR3aa: CASSTIGVSGYTF; CDR3nt: TGTGCGAGCAGCACTATAGGGGTCTCTGGCTACACCTTC
abundance: -; j_gene: TRBJ2-3; d_gene: TRBD2; v_gene: TRBV6-2/TRBV6-3; CDR3aa: CASGSCGGAPDTQYF; CDR3nt: TGTGCCAGCGGTTCGTGCGGGGGGGCCCCAGATACGCAGTATTTT
abundance: many; j_gene: TRBJ2-5; d_gene: -; v_gene: TRBV11-2; CDR3aa: CASSFPKPGSGTQYF; CDR3nt: TGTGCCAGCAGCTTTCCTAAACCAGGATCGGGGACCCAGTACTTC
abundance: -; j_gene: TRBJ2-1; d_gene: -; v_gene: TRBV28; CDR3aa: CASDDNQGNEQFF; CDR3nt: TGTGCCAGCGATGACAACCAGGGCAATGAGCAGTTCTTC
abundance: many; j_gene: TRBJ2-3; d_gene: -; v_gene: TRBV4-1; CDR3aa: CASSQDGGTQYF; CDR3nt: TGCGCCAGCAGCCAAGATGGGGGTACGCAGTATTTT
abundance: -; j_gene: TRBJ1-4; d_gene: -; v_gene: TRBV28; CDR3aa: CASRSSASNEKLFF; CDR3nt: TGTGCCAGCAGATCTAGTGCATCTAATGAAAAACTGTTTTTT
abundance: -; j_gene: TRBJ1-2; d_gene: TRBD1; v_gene: TRBV6-2/TRBV6-3; CDR3aa: CASSSAILQQGLYGYTF; CDR3nt: TGTGCCAGCAGCTCCGCAATATTGCAACAGGGGCTGTATGGCTACACCTTC
abundance: -; j_gene: TRBJ2-7; d_gene: -; v_gene: TRBV5-4; CDR3aa: CTSSKDTSYEHYF; CDR3nt: TGTACCAGCAGTAAAGATACGTCCTACGAGCACTACTTC
abundance: -; j_gene: TRBJ1-5; d_gene: TRBD1; v_gene: TRBV11-2; CDR3aa: CARSRDSGQSQQF; CDR3nt: TGTGCCAGGTCCCGGGACAGCGGTCAGTCCCAGCAATTT
abundance: -; j_gene: TRBJ1-4; d_gene: -; v_gene: TRBV11-3; CDR3aa: CASSFDSRDTTNEKIFF; CDR3nt: TGTGCCAGCAGCTTTGACAGCCGAGATACAACTAATGAAAAAATATTTTTT
abundance: -; j_gene: TRBJ2-2; d_gene: -; v_gene: TRBV5-4; CDR3aa: CASSLAELNTGELFF; CDR3nt: TGTGCCAGCAGCTTAGCCGAACTGAACACCGGGGAGCTGTTTTTT
abundance: -; j_gene: TRBJ2-7; d_gene: -; v_gene: TRBV29-1; CDR3aa: CSVAGLLSGSYEKYF; CDR3nt: TGCAGCGTTGCAGGTTTATTGAGCGGATCCTACGAGAAGTACTTC
abundance: -; j_gene: TRBJ1-1; d_gene: TRBD1; v_gene: TRBV4-1; CDR3aa: CAGSQGQGAKTEALF; CDR3nt: TGCGCCGGCAGCCAAGGACAGGGGGCGAAGACTGAAGCTCTCTTT
abundance: -; j_gene: TRBJ2-1; d_gene: -; v_gene: TRBV20-1; CDR3aa: CSAPPFNRNMNEQFF; CDR3nt: TGCAGTGCCCCCCCCTTTAATCGGAATATGAATGAGCAGTTCTTC
abundance: -; j_gene: TRBJ2-1; d_gene: -; v_gene: TRBV5-6; CDR3aa: CASSVSHLVGEHFF; CDR3nt: TGTGCCAGCAGCGTATCCCATCTTGTGGGTGAGCACTTCTTC
abundance: many; j_gene: TRBJ2-3; d_gene: TRBD2; v_gene: TRBV4-2; CDR3aa: CASSPGGNTDTQYF; CDR3nt: TGTGCCAGCAGCCCCGGGGGGAACACAGATACGCAGTATTTT
abundance: once; j_gene: TRBJ1-4; d_gene: -; v_gene: TRBV11-3; CDR3aa: CASSLDNRDATYEKLFF; CDR3nt: TGTGCCAGCAGCCTTGACAACCGAGATGCAACTTATGAAAAACTGTTTTTT
abundance: -; j_gene: TRBJ2-5; d_gene: -; v_gene: TRBV4-3; CDR3aa: CDSSQYFQGAAETQYF; CDR3nt: TGCGACAGCAGCCAATATTTCCAAGGGGCCGCAGAGACCCAGTACTTC
abundance: many; j_gene: TRBJ2-5; d_gene: TRBD2; v_gene: TRBV6-5; CDR3aa: CASSYGAGGPAETQYF; CDR3nt: TGTGCCAGCAGTTACGGAGCGGGAGGGCCCGCGGAGACCCAGTACTTC
abundance: many; j_gene: TRBJ1-1; d_gene: TRBD1; v_gene: TRBV29-1; CDR3aa: CSVRTGTNTEAFF; CDR3nt: TGCAGCGTGAGGACAGGGACGAACACTGAAGCTTTCTTT
abundance: -; j_gene: TRBJ1-1; d_gene: -; v_gene: TRBV29-1; CDR3aa: CICKEEGNTEAFF; CDR3nt: TGCATCTGTAAGGAGGAGGGGAACACTGAAGCTTTCTTT
abundance: -; j_gene: TRBJ2-7; d_gene: -; v_gene: TRBV4-3; CDR3aa: CASSPSREGFGLYVQYF; CDR3nt: TGCGCCAGCAGCCCCTCCCGAGAGGGGTTTGGTCTCTATGTGCAGTACTTC